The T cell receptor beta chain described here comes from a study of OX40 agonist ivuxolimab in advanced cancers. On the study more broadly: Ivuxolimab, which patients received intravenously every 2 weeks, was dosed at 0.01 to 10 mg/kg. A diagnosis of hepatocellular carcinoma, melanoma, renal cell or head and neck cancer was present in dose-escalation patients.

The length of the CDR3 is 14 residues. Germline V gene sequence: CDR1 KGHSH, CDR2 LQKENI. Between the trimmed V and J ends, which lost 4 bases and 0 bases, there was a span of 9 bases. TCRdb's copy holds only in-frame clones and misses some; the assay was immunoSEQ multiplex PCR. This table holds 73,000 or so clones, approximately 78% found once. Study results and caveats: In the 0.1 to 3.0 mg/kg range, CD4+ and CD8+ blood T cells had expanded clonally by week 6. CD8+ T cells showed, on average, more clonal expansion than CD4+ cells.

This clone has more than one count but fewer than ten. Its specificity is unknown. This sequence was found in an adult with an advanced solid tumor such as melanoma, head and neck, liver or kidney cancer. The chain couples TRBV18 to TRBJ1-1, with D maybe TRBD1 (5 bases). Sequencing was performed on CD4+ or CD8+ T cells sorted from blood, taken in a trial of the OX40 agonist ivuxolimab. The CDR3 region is CASSLRDLNTEAFF. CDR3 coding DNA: TGTGCCAGCTCACTAAGGGACTTGAACACTGAAGCTTTCTTT.